This T cell receptor (beta chain) was found in a study of beta chain features in type 1 diabetes. Study results and caveats: A moderate, significant TCRB CDR3 shortening appeared in type 1 diabetes across four CD4+ subsets.

Of note for this clone: Its antigen is unidentified.

The sequenced template was cDNA made from the entire isolated RNA. The table came from immunoSEQ multiplex PCR; TCRdb's copy has only in-frame clones and leaves some out. Here the sample spans roughly 150,000 clones, approximately 8.1% being singletons. The germline CDR1 and CDR2 sequences are SGHRS and YFSETQ. The CDR3 sequence is 12 residues long. The ends were cut back, 4 bases at V and 9 bases at J, with 12 bases in the middle. The receptor's source is a woman aged 40 to 50 with type 1 diabetes. The sample comprised central memory CD4+ T cells from blood. The chain is built from TRBV5-1 and TRBJ2-3; tentative D call: TRBD1 (6 bases). The CDR3 region is CASSLDRRTQYF. CDR3 DNA: TGCGCCAGCAGCCTAGACAGGAGGACGCAGTATTTT.